These 2 T cell receptor beta chains were all obtained from the same sample, sequenced in a study of OX40 agonist ivuxolimab in advanced cancers. Profiled with immunoSEQ multiplex PCR; TCRdb holds only in-frame clones, not every one. The profile shows roughly 70,000 clones, around 90% of them singletons. Sequenced here: CD4+ or CD8+ T cells sorted from blood, sampled in a trial of the OX40 agonist ivuxolimab. The receptors shown here come from an adult with an advanced solid tumor such as melanoma, head and neck, liver or kidney cancer.

The table lists this clone with a count of one. CDR3 protein: CASSLDTGEQYF. CDR3 sequence (DNA): TGTGCCAGCAGCTTAGATACGGGTGAGCAGTACTTC. The gene calls are TRBV11-2 and TRBJ2-7; D is ambiguous. This CDR3 is built from 12 residues. Germline V gene data show CDR1 as SGHAT and CDR2 as FQNNGV. V lost 0 bases and J 7 bases, leaving 7 bases between the germline ends.

The chain employs TRBV18 and TRBJ1-1; a possible D gene is TRBD1 (5 bases). V lost 5 bases and J 0 bases, leaving 16 bases between the germline ends. Germline V gene lookup returns CDR1 KGHSH and CDR2 LQKENI. This CDR3 contains 16 residues. CDR3 residues: CASSIAGRSMNTEAFF. As DNA, the CDR3 is TGTGCCAGCTCAATCGCGGGACGCTCTATGAACACTGAAGCTTTCTTT.